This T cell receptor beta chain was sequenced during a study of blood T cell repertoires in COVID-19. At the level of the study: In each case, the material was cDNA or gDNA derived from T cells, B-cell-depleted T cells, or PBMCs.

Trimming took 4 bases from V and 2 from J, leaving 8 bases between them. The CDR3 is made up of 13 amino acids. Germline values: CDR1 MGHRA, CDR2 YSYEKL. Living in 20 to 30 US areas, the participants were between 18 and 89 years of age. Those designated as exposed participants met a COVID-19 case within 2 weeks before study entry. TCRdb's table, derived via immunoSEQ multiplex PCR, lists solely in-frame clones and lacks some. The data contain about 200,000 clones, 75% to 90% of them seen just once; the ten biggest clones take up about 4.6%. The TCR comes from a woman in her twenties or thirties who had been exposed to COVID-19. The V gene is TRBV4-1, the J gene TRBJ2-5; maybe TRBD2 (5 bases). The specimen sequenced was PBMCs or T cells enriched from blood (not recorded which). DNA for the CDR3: TGCGCCAGCAGCCCCGGGGAACAAGAGACCCAGTACTTC. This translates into CASSPGEQETQYF.